Here is one T cell receptor beta chain with its context. The data were obtained in a study of blood T cell repertoires in COVID-19. Study background: Whether acute or convalescent, the COVID-19 samples came from the United States, Italy and Spain. From T cells, B-cell-depleted T cells, or PBMCs came the material, which was cDNA or gDNA.

The germline CDR1 and CDR2 sequences are SGHRS and YFSETQ. The CDR3 runs 15 residues. V dropped 4 bases and J dropped 7; count of bases not matched to a gene: 8. Methods used by the authors: Amplification of reference gene primers provided the estimated nucleated cell counts. Data came from immunoSEQ multiplex PCR; TCRdb stores just in-frame clones and leaves some out. For V, J and clone size, that table is used; D and trimming come from the DNA. The sample has under 150,000 clones, roughly 86% seen once. The sequenced sample was peripheral blood. The chain joins TRBV5-1 to TRBJ2-2, with 9 bases fitting TRBD1. This TCR derives from a man in his fifties with active or convalescent COVID-19. The DNA of the CDR3 is TGCGCCAGCAGCCCACAGGGGGCGTACATCGGGGAGCTGTTTTTT. Translating it yields CASSPQGAYIGELFF.